This TCR beta chain comes out of a study of OX40 agonist ivuxolimab in advanced cancers. Whole-study context: The diagnoses of dose-escalation patients were hepatocellular carcinoma, melanoma, renal cell or head and neck cancer. Therapy given before enrollment (anti-PD-1, anti-PD-L1 or anti-CTLA-4) was allowed, and around 44% had some.

The table came from immunoSEQ multiplex PCR; TCRdb's copy has only in-frame clones and leaves some out. The sample lists 83,000 or so clones, around 86% occurring once. The trim removed 7 bases at V and 3 bases at J, leaving 5 bases unmatched. There are 14 residues in the CDR3. Per germline, CDR1 MNHEY and CDR2 SMNVEV (reference sequence). The timepoints at which blood was sampled were baseline, cycle 4 day 1, and cycle 7 day 1. The V call is TRBV27, the J call TRBJ2-1; 8 bases align to TRBD2. Material: CD4+ or CD8+ T cells sorted from blood, obtained in a trial of the OX40 agonist ivuxolimab. The source of this sequence is an adult with an advanced solid tumor such as melanoma, head and neck, liver or kidney cancer. The CDR3 spells CASKPGRVYNEQFF. For the CDR3, the DNA is TGTGCCAGCAAACCCGGGAGGGTCTACAATGAGCAGTTCTTC.